The 16 T cell receptor beta chains listed next were all sequenced from one sample in a study of T cells after yellow fever vaccination. Each CDR3 protein gets one entry after TCRdb re-called the 5' RACE reads with MiXCR. The sample has about 330,000 distinct CDR3 sequences; about 4% are singletons. The specimen was PBMCs, collected 5 days after the yellow fever booster vaccination. These receptor sequences come from a man between 18 and 29 years old who received the YFV17D yellow fever vaccine.

This clonotype appeared many times. V is TRBV11-2 and J is TRBJ2-1; D perhaps matches TRBD2 (7 bases). V was clipped by 5 bases and J by 3 bases, with 14 bases between them. Per germline, CDR1 SGHAT and CDR2 FQNNGV. CDR3 length: 15 amino acids. The CDR3: CASSAPGGHYNEQFF. The CDR3 DNA sequence: TGTGCCAGCAGCGCCCCGGGGGGACACTACAATGAGCAGTTCTTC.

This clonotype showed up many times. V and J are TRBV5-1 and TRBJ2-7, with no clear D. Germline V gene data show CDR1 as SGHRS and CDR2 as YFSETQ. The CDR3 loop spans 13 amino acids. V lost 0 bases and J lost 4, with 8 bases in between. The CDR3, as DNA: TGCGCCAGCAGCTTGGATAACAAATACGAGCAGTACTTC. Amino acid sequence: CASSLDNKYEQYF.

There are a few counts of this clonotype. The J gene is TRBJ2-7, the V gene TRBV5-1; 8 nucleotides align to TRBD1. This CDR3 contains 13 residues. J lost 6 bases, V lost 2 bases, and 4 bases had no gene match. Germline V gene lookup returns CDR1 SGHRS and CDR2 YFSETQ. This CDR3 is CASSFRGLGEQYF. The CDR3 region has the DNA TGCGCCAGCAGCTTCAGGGGGCTTGGCGAGCAGTACTTC.

This clonotype was detected many times. This chain joins TRBV28 and TRBJ2-3, with D tentatively TRBD1 or TRBD2 (6 bases each). The CDR3 is 16 residues long. Germline lookup yields CDR1 MDHEN and CDR2 SYDVKM. V lost 10 bases to trimming and J lost 3 bases, with 23 bases between them. The CDR3 nucleotides are TGTGCCACCAGCAAAGGGGGGCACCGCGGAACAGATACGCAGTATTTT. Its translation: CATSKGGHRGTDTQYF.

The gene calls are TRBV7-9 and TRBJ1-4; D not certain. The germline V gene has CDR1 SEHNR and CDR2 FQNEAQ (reference sequence). The ends were cut back, 0 bases at V and 10 bases at J, with 6 bases in the middle. The CDR3 has 12 residues. The CDR3 nucleotides are TGTGCCAGCAGCTTAGCCGACTTAAAACTGTTTTTT. Its translation is CASSLADLKLFF. Full variable domain (missing parts from reference TRBV7-9 and TRBJ1-4): DTGVSQNPRHKITKRGQNVTFRCDPISEHNRLYWYRQTLGQGPEFLTYFQNEAQLEKSRLLSDRFSAERPKGSFSTLEIQRTEQGDSAMYLCASSLADLKLFFGSGTQLSVL.

CDR3 protein: CASSPGLAGRSTDTQYF. As DNA, the CDR3 is TGTGCCAGCAGCCCCGGCCTAGCGGGTCGGAGCACAGATACGCAGTATTTT. The V call is TRBV5-5, the J call TRBJ2-3, with TRBD2 identical over 8 bases. The CDR3 runs 17 residues. The V gene's germline CDR1 is SGHKS and CDR2 YYEKEE (reference sequence). With V trimmed by 4 bases and J by 0 bases, 10 bases remained unmatched.

This clonotype was counted a few times. The chain has TRBV11-2 and TRBJ2-5; D is possibly TRBD2 (6 bases). Per germline, CDR1 SGHAT and CDR2 FQNNGV. The CDR3 totals 14 residues. Trimming stripped 3 bases from V and 4 bases from J, with 12 bases between. The CDR3, as DNA: TGTGCCAGCAGCTTCTCGGGGGACTCAGAGACCCAGTACTTC. Encoded protein: CASSFSGDSETQYF.

This clonotype was detected many times. The V call is TRBV4-3, the J call TRBJ2-2, with 9 nucleotides matching TRBD1. CDR1 is LGHNA and CDR2 is YSLEER in the germline V gene. CDR3 size: 16 residues. V trimming: 5 bases; J trimming: 5 bases; junction bases outside the gene matches: 9. This CDR3 is CASSGWDRDRTGELFF. The CDR3 DNA reads TGCGCCAGCAGCGGGTGGGACAGGGATCGGACCGGGGAGCTGTTTTTT.

This clonotype was seen once. CDR3 sequence: CASSFRQDNSPLHF. CDR3 DNA: TGTGCCAGCAGCTTCAGACAGGATAATTCACCCCTCCACTTT. The chain recombines TRBV9 with TRBJ1-6; possibly TRBD1 for D (6 bases). V lost 4 bases, J lost 5 bases, and 10 bases lay in between. CDR3 length: 14 residues. Per germline, CDR1 SGDLS and CDR2 YYNGEE.

This clonotype was counted at least ten times. J is TRBJ2-1 and V is TRBV9; TRBD1 aligns across 10 bases. Per the germline V gene, CDR1 is SGDLS and CDR2 is YYNGEE. CDR3 length: 15 amino acids. J was trimmed by 6 bases and V by 2 bases; bases with no gene match: 5. The CDR3 DNA is TGTGCCAGCAGCGTCCGGGACAGGGGTCTCAATGAGCAGTTCTTC. Protein: CASSVRDRGLNEQFF.

For the CDR3, the DNA is TGTGCCAGCAGCTTAAACATCCGAGGGCAGCCCCAGCATTTT. Encoded protein: CASSLNIRGQPQHF. The chain links TRBV7-6 to TRBJ1-5; no reliable D call. The V gene lost 2 bases and the J gene lost 7 bases, with 12 bases spanning the gap. Looked up from germline, CDR1 is SGHVS and CDR2 is FNYEAQ. The CDR3 covers 14 residues.

The V and J genes are TRBV7-2 and TRBJ1-5; D uncertain. V was shortened by 1 base and J by 7 bases, with 14 bases between the two germline ends. The CDR3 has 15 amino acids. CDR1 and CDR2 (germline): SGHTA, FQGNSA. In DNA form, the CDR3 reads TGTGCCAGCAGCTTAGTTCTGGGGTTGGGGCAGCCCCAGCATTTT. It translates to CASSLVLGLGQPQHF.

This rearrangement joins TRBV10-2 to TRBJ2-7; D possibly matches TRBD1 or TRBD2 (5 bases each). Germline CDR1 and CDR2: WSHSY and SAAADI. Trimming removed 8 bases from V and 0 bases from J, with 14 bases in between. This CDR3 comprises 14 residues. The CDR3 region is CASPRGAASYEQYV. As DNA, the CDR3 is TGCGCCAGCCCCCGAGGGGCAGCCTCCTACGAGCAGTACGTC.

This clonotype was detected a few times. This rearrangement joins TRBV5-1 to TRBJ1-2; TRBD1 is a possible D gene (5 bases). V was cut by 0 bases and J by 0 bases, with 12 bases left in between. Germline lookup yields CDR1 SGHRS and CDR2 YFSETQ. There are 16 residues in the CDR3. This CDR3 reads CASSLGSDIANYGYTF. In DNA, the CDR3 is TGCGCCAGCAGCTTGGGGTCGGACATTGCTAACTATGGCTACACCTTC.

This clonotype appeared a few times. The V call is TRBV12-3 or TRBV12-4, the J call TRBJ1-4; no clear D gene. The V end lost 6 bases, the J end lost 8 bases, and 10 bases lay between the germline ends. The CDR3 covers 12 residues. The CDR3 region is CASSRAHEKLFF. The CDR3 DNA follows: TGTGCCAGCAGCCGGGCCCACGAAAAACTGTTTTTT.

This clonotype was seen a few times. This chain connects TRBV3-1 to TRBJ1-1, with no clear D. CDR3 length equals 13 residues. The V end was cut by 1 base, the J end by 1 base, with 4 bases between. Germline lookup yields CDR1 LGHDT and CDR2 YNNKEL (reference sequence). In DNA, the CDR3 is TGTGCCAGCAGCCAAGTGAAGAACACTGAAGCTTTCTTT. Amino acids: CASSQVKNTEAFF.